This TCR beta chain was retrieved from a study of T cells in Graves' hyperthyroidism and ophthalmopathy. Study results and limitations: Progression to ophthalmopathy was predicted a median of 6.5 months early. Among clonotypes expanded in thyroid above 0.001, most were also found in blood.

The J segment lost 2 bases and the V segment lost 6 bases, leaving 9 bases of the junction unmatched. Germline CDR1 and CDR2: SNHLY and FYNNEI. CDR3 size: 16 residues. The source material, RNA transcripts, was used to amplify TCR beta CDR3 regions. During a first-round RT-PCR of the TCR CDR3, the HTBI primer set was used. Via MiXCR, TCRdb re-called the multiplex PCR reads, giving one row per CDR3 protein. The sample yields approximately 610,000 distinct CDR3 sequences, about 14% seen once. It was uncontrolled infection, other autoimmune disease, pregnancy or lactation that excluded patients. The source of the PBMCs was 10 ml of fresh peripheral blood. This clonotype has ten or more counts. Antigen: not known.

Sequenced input: blood. The chain employs TRBV2 and TRBJ1-2; TRBD1 agrees at 10 bases. This TCR came from a middle-aged woman with Graves' ophthalmopathy. The CDR3 bases are TGTGCCAGCAGAGAGAGGACAGGGGGAGACAACTATGGCTACACCTTC. Protein product: CASRERTGGDNYGYTF.